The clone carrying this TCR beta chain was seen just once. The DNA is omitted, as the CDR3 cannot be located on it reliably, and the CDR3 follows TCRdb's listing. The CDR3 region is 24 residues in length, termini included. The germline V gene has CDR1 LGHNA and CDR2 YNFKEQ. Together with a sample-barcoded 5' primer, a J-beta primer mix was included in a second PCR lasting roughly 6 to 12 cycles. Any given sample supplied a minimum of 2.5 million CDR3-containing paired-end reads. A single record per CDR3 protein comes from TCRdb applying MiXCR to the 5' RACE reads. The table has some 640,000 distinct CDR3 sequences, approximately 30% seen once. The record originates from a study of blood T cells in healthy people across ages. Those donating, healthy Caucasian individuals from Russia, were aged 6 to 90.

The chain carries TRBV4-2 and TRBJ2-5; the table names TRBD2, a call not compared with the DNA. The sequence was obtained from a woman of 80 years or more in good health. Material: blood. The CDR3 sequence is CASSQAARDGYTFGSGTTGETQYF.